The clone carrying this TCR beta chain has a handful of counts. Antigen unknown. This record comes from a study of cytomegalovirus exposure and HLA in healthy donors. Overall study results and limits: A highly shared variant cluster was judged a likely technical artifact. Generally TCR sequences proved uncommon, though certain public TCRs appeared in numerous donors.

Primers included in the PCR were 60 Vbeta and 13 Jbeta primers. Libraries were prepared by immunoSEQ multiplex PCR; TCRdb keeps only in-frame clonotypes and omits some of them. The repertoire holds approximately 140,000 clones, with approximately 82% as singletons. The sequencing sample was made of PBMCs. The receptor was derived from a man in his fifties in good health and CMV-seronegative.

DNA of the CDR3: TGTGCCAGCAGTGCGTACCGGGGAGATAAGGATACGCAGTATTTT. Its protein product is CASSAYRGDKDTQYF. This sequence joins TRBV2 and TRBJ2-3; D might be TRBD2 (5 bases). The CDR3 totals 15 residues. Trimming removed 4 bases from V and 6 bases from J, with 17 bases in between. Germline values: CDR1 SNHLY, CDR2 FYNNEI.